These T cell receptor beta chains were read from a single sample in a study of post-analysis software for immune sequencing data. MiXCR, applied by TCRdb to the PCR reads, yields one record per CDR3 protein. The sample gives roughly 870,000 distinct CDR3 sequences, under 70% of which show up once; approximately 4.5% is in the top ten. Sequencing was performed on blood. These receptors were taken from a girl aged 5-17 years with multiple sclerosis. The CDR3 runs from the conserved cysteine through the conserved F or W. D genes are given only for firm matches. Where a row states a size, it is once, few, many or the class of an expanded clone; other rows omit it.

-,-,TRBD2,TRBV5-1,15,CASSSGLAGPHEQYF
-,TRBJ1-2,-,TRBV12-3/TRBV12-4,11,CASRIMVGYTF
-,TRBJ2-7,TRBD1,TRBV12-3/TRBV12-4,15,CASSHTGGAWYEQYF
-,TRBJ1-5,-,TRBV12-3/TRBV12-4,14,CASSSGDSNQPQHF
few,TRBJ2-5,TRBD2,TRBV12-3/TRBV12-4,17,CASTQRLAGVLNNEQYF
-,TRBJ2-7,-,TRBV10-2,15,CASSAVAPAIHEQYF
-,TRBJ1-5,TRBD1,TRBV29-1,14,CSVRGQGASQPQHF
few,TRBJ2-4,-,TRBV5-4,14,CASSFAYREDIQYF
many,TRBJ2-7,-,TRBV20-1,11,CSATQSYEQYF
-,TRBJ2-3,-,TRBV4-1,15,CASSQVSFGTDTQYF
-,TRBJ1-4,-,TRBV7-2,12,CAAGGGNEKLFF
-,TRBJ2-7,-,TRBV10-3,14,CAISESQDYFEQYF
few,TRBJ2-6,TRBD1,TRBV20-1,16,CSARGQGASGANVLTF
once,TRBJ2-1,-,TRBV12-3/TRBV12-4,15,CASSPRLGKVNEQFF
-,-,-,TRBV2,14,CASALGGPGYEQYF
-,TRBJ2-1,TRBD2,TRBV12-5,16,CASGLLAGGPKNEQFF
-,TRBJ2-5,TRBD1,TRBV7-2,14,CASSLDRDSKTQYF
few,TRBJ2-7,TRBD1,TRBV5-1,16,CASSLATNDRAYEQYF
few,TRBJ2-7,-,TRBV9,13,CASSVIGGYEQYF
-,TRBJ2-1,TRBD2,TRBV11-2,16,CASSLTSGGYYNEQFF
-,TRBJ2-7,-,TRBV6-1,15,CASSEIEGEGYEQYF
-,TRBJ2-3,-,TRBV6-1,17,CASSPEGRVGGLDTQYF
few,TRBJ2-1,-,TRBV20-1,14,CSARDSREVNEQFF
few,TRBJ1-1,-,TRBV5-1,13,CASSFDPNTEAFF
-,TRBJ2-1,-,TRBV20-1,14,CSAMGTDGYGEQFF
-,TRBJ2-2,-,TRBV10-3,14,CAIRQTDNTGELFF
-,TRBJ1-2,-,TRBV10-3,17,CAISESWQSVPAYGYTF
few,TRBJ1-4,-,TRBV27,16,CASSFFGGATNEKLFF
-,TRBJ2-7,TRBD2,TRBV6-6,16,CASTKYGTSLTYEQYF
-,TRBJ2-7,TRBD2,TRBV5-5,17,CASSRGLAGVFSNEQYF
-,TRBJ2-5,-,TRBV12-3/TRBV12-4,15,CASSPLSGVQETQYF
-,TRBJ2-5,TRBD2,TRBV12-3/TRBV12-4,17,CASSSWLVAGASFKQYF
-,-,-,TRBV20-1,12,CSAKGGSATQYF
-,TRBJ1-4,-,TRBV12-3/TRBV12-4,14,CASKLRQNNEKLFF
-,TRBJ2-5,-,TRBV2,13,CASSEIRQETQYF
-,TRBJ1-1,-,TRBV5-1,12,CASSHPGSGAFF
-,-,TRBD1,TRBV27,16,CASSLSSRGRVYEQYF
-,TRBJ2-1,TRBD2,TRBV7-8,14,CASSIPGLNNEQFF
-,TRBJ2-5,-,TRBV14,11,CASSLQLEQYF
-,TRBJ2-1,-,TRBV5-5,14,CASSLVITGIEQFF
-,TRBJ2-7,TRBD1,TRBV9,15,CASSVGGGTGLEQYF
-,TRBJ1-1,TRBD1,TRBV25-1,16,CASSDTGQGKPTEAFF
-,TRBJ1-5,TRBD1,TRBV12-3/TRBV12-4,16,CASSTEIWTGPQPQHF
few,TRBJ2-1,-,TRBV12-3/TRBV12-4,14,CASSFRSNRGEQFF
-,TRBJ1-6,TRBD1,TRBV28,15,CASSRQGARNSPLHF
once,TRBJ2-3,TRBD1,TRBV20-1,15,CSAIGGTGNPDTQYF
-,TRBJ2-2,TRBD1,TRBV24-1,14,CATSGQGDTGELFF
-,TRBJ2-5,TRBD2,TRBV18,16,CASSPRASGSRETQYF
-,TRBJ2-1,TRBD2,TRBV25-1,14,CASSILAGVGEQFF
few,TRBJ2-7,TRBD2,TRBV7-9,18,CASSPRLAGVPGSYEQYF
few,TRBJ2-5,TRBD2,TRBV5-1,14,CASSWTGGMETQYF
-,TRBJ2-7,TRBD2,TRBV12-3/TRBV12-4,14,CASRLAGPAYEQYF
-,TRBJ2-1,TRBD2,TRBV20-1,15,CSASEAGAPLNEQFF
-,TRBJ2-7,TRBD1,TRBV5-1,15,CASSLDGTGHREQYF
-,TRBJ1-1,-,TRBV7-2,14,CASSRSWGITEAFF
few,TRBJ2-1,TRBD1,TRBV29-1,13,CSAGQSSYNEQFF